The text below deals with one T cell receptor (beta chain). Assay used: immunoSEQ multiplex PCR; TCRdb lists only in-frame clones, some missing. The repertoire holds some 170,000 clones, 86% seen once, with under 3.5% in the top ten. This entry comes from a study of cytomegalovirus exposure and HLA in healthy donors. This CDR3 region has 12 residues. Germline V gene sequence: CDR1 SGHVS, CDR2 FNYEAQ. V lost 4 bases and J 11 bases, leaving 12 bases between the germline ends. The chain carries TRBV7-6 and TRBJ2-1; D is uncertain. The sequenced material came from PBMCs. This receptor was taken from a man aged 18 to 35 in good health and CMV-seropositive. CDR3 sequence: CASSSTALQQFF. CDR3 in DNA: TGTGCCAGCAGCTCAACAGCCTTGCAGCAGTTCTTC.